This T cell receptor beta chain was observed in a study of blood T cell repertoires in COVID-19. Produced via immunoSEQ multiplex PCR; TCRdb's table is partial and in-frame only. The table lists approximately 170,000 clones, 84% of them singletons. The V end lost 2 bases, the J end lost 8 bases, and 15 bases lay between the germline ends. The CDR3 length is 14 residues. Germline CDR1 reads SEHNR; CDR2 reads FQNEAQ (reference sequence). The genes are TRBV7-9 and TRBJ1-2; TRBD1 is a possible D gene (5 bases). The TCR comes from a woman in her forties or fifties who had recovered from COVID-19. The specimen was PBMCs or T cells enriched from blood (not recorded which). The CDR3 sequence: CASSLQGIPSGYTF. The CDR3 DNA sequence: TGTGCCAGCAGCTTACAGGGAATCCCATCAGGCTACACCTTC.